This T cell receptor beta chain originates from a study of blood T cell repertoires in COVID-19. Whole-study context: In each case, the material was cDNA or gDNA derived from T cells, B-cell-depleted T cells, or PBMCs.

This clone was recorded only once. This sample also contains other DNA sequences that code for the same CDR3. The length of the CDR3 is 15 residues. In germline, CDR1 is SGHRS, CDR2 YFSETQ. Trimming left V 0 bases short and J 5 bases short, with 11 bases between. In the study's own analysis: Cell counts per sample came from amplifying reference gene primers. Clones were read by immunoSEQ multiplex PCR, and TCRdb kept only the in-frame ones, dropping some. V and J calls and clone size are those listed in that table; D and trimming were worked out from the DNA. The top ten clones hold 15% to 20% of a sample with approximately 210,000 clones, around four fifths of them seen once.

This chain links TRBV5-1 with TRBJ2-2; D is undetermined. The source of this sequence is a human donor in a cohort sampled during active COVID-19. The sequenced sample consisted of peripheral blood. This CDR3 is CASSLVAGPTGELFF. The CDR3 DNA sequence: TGCGCCAGCAGCTTGGTGGCAGGCCCGACCGGGGAGCTGTTTTTT.